This T cell receptor (beta chain) was recorded in a study of shared clonotypes between healthy human individuals. Notes on the study in general: Among donors, the sharing of clonotypes was expected to be influenced by sequencing depth. Clonotypes shared by all four sorted-subset donors had higher generation probabilities than non-shared clonotypes.

CD4+ cells yielded CD45RA+ naive and CD45RA-negative memory subsets. This table comes from immunoSEQ multiplex PCR, and its TCRdb copy is limited to in-frame clones, with some not included. The table lists some 550,000 clones, 97% of them singletons. About this clone itself: Its antigen remains unidentified.

Sequencing was performed on naive CD4+ T cells sorted from blood. Indicated subset: CD45RA+ positively selected. The sequence was obtained from a woman younger than 45 in good health.

The CDR3 here is CASSLVRVPYGYTF. The CDR3 coding sequence is TGTGCCAGCAGCTTAGTACGGGTTCCCTATGGCTACACCTTC. The genes are TRBV11-2 and TRBJ1-2, with D hard to call. There are 14 residues in the CDR3. Trimming shortened V by 1 base and J by 4 bases, and 10 bases separated the two germline ends. Germline CDR1 is SGHAT and CDR2 is FQNNGV. Supplemented by reference TRBV11-2 and TRBJ1-2, the full variable domain reads EAGVAQSPRYKIIEKRQSVAFWCNPISGHATLYWYQQILGQGPKLLIQFQNNGVVDDSQLPKDRFSAERLKGVDSTLKIQPAKLEDSAVYLCASSLVRVPYGYTFGSGTRLTVV.